This T cell receptor (beta chain) is drawn from a study of blood T cell repertoires in COVID-19. Study-level information: PBMCs, B-cell-depleted T cells, or T cells were the source of the cDNA or gDNA that made up the material.

This clone has only a few counts. Study processing details: From reference gene primer amplification, estimates of nucleated cell counts were derived. Repertoires were generated with immunoSEQ multiplex PCR, while TCRdb's copy carries only in-frame clones and drops some. Clone size and V and J calls were adopted from that table, with D and trimming inferred from the DNA. This table holds roughly 200,000 clones, around 84% found once. V was cut by 1 base and J by 1 base, with 10 bases left in between. CDR3 length: 14 residues. Germline values: CDR1 SQVTM, CDR2 ANQGSEA. The V and J genes are TRBV29-1 and TRBJ1-2; no definite D call. The origin of this receptor is a human donor in a cohort sampled during active COVID-19. The material sequenced was peripheral blood. The CDR3 reads CSVEGPSINYGYTF. The CDR3 DNA reads as TGCAGCGTTGAAGGGCCATCGATTAACTATGGCTACACCTTC.